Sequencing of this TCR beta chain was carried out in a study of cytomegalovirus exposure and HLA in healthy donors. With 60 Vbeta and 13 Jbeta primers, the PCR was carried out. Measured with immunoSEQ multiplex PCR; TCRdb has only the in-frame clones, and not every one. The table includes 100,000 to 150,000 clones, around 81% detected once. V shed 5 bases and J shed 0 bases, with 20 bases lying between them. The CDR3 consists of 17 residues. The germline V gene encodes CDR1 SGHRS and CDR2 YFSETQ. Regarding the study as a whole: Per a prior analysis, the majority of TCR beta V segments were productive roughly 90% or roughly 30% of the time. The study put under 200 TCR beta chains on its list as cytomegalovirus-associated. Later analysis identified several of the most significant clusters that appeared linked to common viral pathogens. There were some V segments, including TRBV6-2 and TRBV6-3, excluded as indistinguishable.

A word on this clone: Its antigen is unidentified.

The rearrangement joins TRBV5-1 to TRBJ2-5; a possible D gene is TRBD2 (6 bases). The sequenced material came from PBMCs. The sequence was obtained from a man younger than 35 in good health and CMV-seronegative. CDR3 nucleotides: TGCGCCAGCAGTCCGAACTCGGGACTTATGTACCAAGAGACCCAGTACTTC. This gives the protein CASSPNSGLMYQETQYF.